Following are 31 T cell receptor beta chains from one sample sequenced in a study of cytomegalovirus exposure and HLA in healthy donors. The PCR employed 60 Vbeta primers together with 13 Jbeta primers. Generated by immunoSEQ multiplex PCR, the TCRdb table keeps only in-frame clones and is missing some. Among around 130,000 clones, about 80% were seen once, and the ten largest hold 0.95% to 1.1%. Sequenced material: PBMCs. The receptors shown here come from a human donor in good health.

This chain uses TRBV6-5 with TRBJ2-6, with D tentatively TRBD1 (5 bases). Trimming shortened V by 0 bases and J by 2 bases, and 8 bases separated the two germline ends. The CDR3 has 16 residues. The germline CDR1 and CDR2 sequences are MNHEY and SVGAGI. This CDR3 reads CASSYSRQTGANVLTF. CDR3 DNA: TGTGCCAGCAGTTACTCGAGACAGACTGGGGCCAACGTCCTGACTTTC.

V gene TRBV6-6 combines with J gene TRBJ2-1, with 12 nucleotides matching TRBD2. Trimming cost V 5 bases and J 9 bases; bases outside gene matches: 5. The CDR3 runs 14 residues. Germline V lookup: CDR1 MNHNY, CDR2 SVGAGI (reference sequence). This chain's CDR3 is CASSRLAGVGEQFF. DNA of the CDR3: TGTGCCAGCAGTCGACTAGCGGGGGTAGGTGAGCAGTTCTTC.

This sequence joins TRBV11-2 and TRBJ1-6; 12 bases align to TRBD1. The ends lost 4 bases at V and 7 bases at J; junction bases unmatched: 14. CDR1 is SGHAT and CDR2 is FQNNGV in the germline V gene. The CDR3 consists of 19 residues. The CDR3 reads CASSYQGTGGFNLNSPLHF. For the CDR3, the DNA is TGTGCCAGCAGCTACCAGGGGACAGGGGGCTTTAATTTGAATTCACCCCTCCACTTT. Filled out from reference TRBV11-2 and TRBJ1-6, the complete variable domain reads EAGVAQSPRYKIIEKRQSVAFWCNPISGHATLYWYQQILGQGPKLLIQFQNNGVVDDSQLPKDRFSAERLKGVDSTLKIQPAKLEDSAVYLCASSYQGTGGFNLNSPLHFGNGTRLTVT.

The chain combines TRBV28 with TRBJ1-1; tentatively, D is TRBD1 (6 bases). This CDR3 is built from 14 residues. Trimming took 2 bases from V and 3 from J, leaving 10 bases between them. Germline V lookup: CDR1 MDHEN, CDR2 SYDVKM. The CDR3 protein is CASSLRGLYTEAFF. CDR3 nucleotides: TGTGCCAGCAGTTTAAGGGGGTTGTACACTGAAGCTTTCTTT.

V gene TRBV4-1 combines with J gene TRBJ1-3, with D possibly being TRBD1 (5 bases). Germline values: CDR1 MGHRA, CDR2 YSYEKL. The ends were cut back, 5 bases at V and 0 bases at J, with 14 bases in the middle. CDR3 size: 16 residues. CDR3 amino acids: CASSANTGTSGNTIYF. CDR3 DNA: TGCGCCAGCAGCGCTAATACAGGAACCTCTGGAAACACCATATATTTT.

The V gene is TRBV6-1, the J gene TRBJ1-1; D is undetermined. Looked up from germline, CDR1 is MNHNS and CDR2 is SASEGT. Trimming shortened V by 3 bases and J by 11 bases, and 22 bases separated the two germline ends. The CDR3 spans 15 residues. CDR3 sequence reads: CASSETFRGPPGAFF. CDR3 sequence (DNA): TGTGCCAGCAGTGAGACCTTCCGCGGTCCACCTGGGGCTTTCTTT.

The chain has TRBV6-1 and TRBJ2-5; TRBD2 might be the D (6 bases). V shed 6 bases and J shed 2 bases, with 10 bases lying between them. The CDR3 has 13 residues. Germline V gene data show CDR1 as MNHNS and CDR2 as SASEGT. The CDR3 DNA is TGTGCCAGCAGGAGACTAGGGCAAGAGACCCAGTACTTC. Translation: CASRRLGQETQYF.

CDR3 DNA sequence: TGTGCCAGCAAGGTAAGGGACAATCGCCTCTACGAGCAGTACTTC. As protein: CASKVRDNRLYEQYF. V usage is TRBV27 and J usage is TRBJ2-7; a weak D match, TRBD1 (6 bases). The CDR3 runs to 15 residues. V shed 7 bases and J shed 3 bases, with 19 bases lying between them. CDR1 MNHEY and CDR2 SMNVEV come from the germline V gene (reference sequence).

This chain connects TRBV7-9 to TRBJ2-1, with TRBD2 matching over 7 bases. CDR1 and CDR2 (germline): SEHNR, FQNEAQ (reference sequence). The CDR3 covers 17 residues. The V segment lost 5 bases and the J segment 5 bases; nucleotides outside the gene matches: 15. As DNA, the CDR3 is TGTGCCAGCAGCGCGACCTGGCGGCGGGGGACCAACAATGAGCAGTTCTTC. Protein: CASSATWRRGTNNEQFF.

The CDR3 nucleotides read TGTGCCAGCAGCCGCGACAATTACGAGCAGTACTTC. Translating gives CASSRDNYEQYF. This chain links TRBV7-8 with TRBJ2-7; D gene ambiguous. Trimming removed 5 bases at V and 4 bases at J, with 9 bases between. This CDR3 is built from 12 residues. The V gene's germline CDR1 is SGHVS and CDR2 FQNEAQ.

The CDR3 sequence is CASSSWGGGGTQETQYF. Here the CDR3 DNA reads TGTGCCAGCAGCTCTTGGGGGGGCGGGGGAACCCAAGAGACCCAGTACTTC. The genes are TRBV5-4 and TRBJ2-5, with D tentatively TRBD2 (7 bases). The CDR3 contains 17 residues. The germline V gene encodes CDR1 SGHNT and CDR2 YYREEE (reference sequence). V was trimmed by 3 bases and J by 1 base, leaving 19 bases between them.

The chain couples TRBV9 to TRBJ2-3, with 8 bases aligning to TRBD2. The germline V gene encodes CDR1 SGDLS and CDR2 YYNGEE. The ends lost 1 base at V and 4 bases at J; junction bases unmatched: 5. This CDR3 has 15 amino acids. This CDR3 is CASSVQGLEADTQYF. CDR3 coding DNA: TGTGCCAGCAGCGTACAGGGACTAGAAGCAGATACGCAGTATTTT.

This chain uses TRBV4-2 with TRBJ1-4; 7 nucleotides agree with TRBD1. CDR3 length: 18 amino acids. The germline V gene has CDR1 LGHNA and CDR2 YNFKEQ. V lost 0 bases, J lost 4 bases, and 11 bases stayed unmatched. The CDR3 bases are TGTGCCAGCAGCCAAGAAAGGGGCAGGGGGGACGGTAATGAAAAACTGTTTTTT. This sequence encodes CASSQERGRGDGNEKLFF.

This chain uses TRBV20-1 with TRBJ2-7; perhaps TRBD1 as D (5 bases). This CDR3 spans 11 amino acids. Germline values: CDR1 DFQATT, CDR2 SNEGSKA (reference sequence). The CDR3 DNA sequence: TGCGGGCTTTACAGGTCCTACGAGCAGTACTTC. It is translated as CGLYRSYEQYF.

The chain is built from TRBV29-1 and TRBJ1-1, with 12 bases fitting TRBD1. Germline lookup yields CDR1 SQVTM and CDR2 ANQGSEA. The CDR3 runs to 14 residues. The V and J ends lost 4 bases and 5 bases, in that order; junction bases with no gene match: 5. The CDR3 nucleotides read TGCAGCGTTGGGGACAGGGGGCCGGGTACTGAAGCTTTCTTT. Its protein product is CSVGDRGPGTEAFF.

The chain couples TRBV10-2 to TRBJ1-1; 7 bases match TRBD1. Germline V gene lookup returns CDR1 WSHSY and CDR2 SAAADI. V was clipped by 5 bases and J by 4 bases; unmatched bases: 10. The CDR3 has 15 amino acids. The CDR3 DNA sequence: TGCGCCAGCAGTCCCCGCGACAGGGTGAGCACTGAAGCTTTCTTT. Protein product: CASSPRDRVSTEAFF.

A note on this clone: Within the sample, other DNA sequences also encode this same CDR3. The genes are TRBV9 and TRBJ2-7; tentatively, D is TRBD1 (7 bases). The CDR3 totals 14 residues. CDR1 and CDR2 (germline): SGDLS, YYNGEE. Trimming left V 3 bases short and J 3 bases short, with 13 bases between. CDR3 nucleotide sequence: TGTGCCAGCAGCGAGGGGCAGGGGGGCTACGAGCAGTACTTC. Its translation is CASSEGQGGYEQYF.

The J gene is TRBJ2-1, the V gene TRBV9; 8 bases agree with TRBD2. The V gene end was trimmed by 4 bases and the J gene end by 2 bases; junction bases not matched to a gene: 8. CDR3 length equals 16 residues. Germline V gene sequence: CDR1 SGDLS, CDR2 YYNGEE. In DNA form, the CDR3 reads TGTGCCAGCAGCCCGGGGGGGAGGGGGGCCTACAATGAGCAGTTCTTC. This encodes CASSPGGRGAYNEQFF.

The chain uses TRBV19 and TRBJ2-3, with a weak D call TRBD2 (6 bases). Trimming shortened V by 5 bases and J by 6 bases, and 15 bases separated the two germline ends. The CDR3 has 14 amino acids. Germline V gene lookup returns CDR1 LNHDA and CDR2 SQIVND (reference sequence). The CDR3 protein is CASSQTSFHDTQYF. The CDR3, as DNA: TGTGCCAGTAGTCAAACTAGCTTTCACGATACGCAGTATTTT. Variable domain in full (rest from reference TRBV19 and TRBJ2-3): DGGITQSPKYLFRKEGQNVTLSCEQNLNHDAMYWYRQDPGQGLRLIYYSQIVNDFQKGDIAEGYSVSREKKESFPLTVTSAQKNPTAFYLCASSQTSFHDTQYFGPGTRLTVL.

This clone showed up just once. The rearrangement uses TRBV4-2 and TRBJ1-3; D perhaps matches TRBD1 (6 bases). V dropped 1 base and J dropped 2 bases, with 12 bases sitting between them. Germline loops: CDR1 LGHNA, CDR2 YNFKEQ. The CDR3 is 16 residues long. DNA for the CDR3: TGTGCCAGCAGCCAAGTTGTGGGGGGGCCTGGAAACACCATATATTTT. As protein: CASSQVVGGPGNTIYF.

This clone was observed once. The chain combines TRBV10-2 with TRBJ2-1, with D possibly being TRBD1 (5 bases). The ends were cut back, 8 bases at V and 4 bases at J, with 15 bases in the middle. The CDR3 extends over 14 amino acids. Germline V gene sequence: CDR1 WSHSY, CDR2 SAAADI. The CDR3 spells CASAGRDAYNEQFF. In DNA form, the CDR3 reads TGCGCCAGCGCCGGCAGGGATGCGTACAATGAGCAGTTCTTC.

The V and J genes are TRBV7-9 and TRBJ2-1, with 8 nucleotides matching TRBD2. This CDR3 spans 15 amino acids. CDR1 and CDR2 (germline): SEHNR, FQNEAQ (reference sequence). The J segment lost 3 bases and the V segment lost 5 bases, leaving 6 bases of the junction unmatched. The CDR3 loop is CASSTRSGGYNEQFF. CDR3 DNA sequence: TGTGCCAGCAGCACCCGGAGCGGGGGCTACAATGAGCAGTTCTTC.

This chain uses TRBV10-2 with TRBJ2-7; 9 bases are a match to TRBD2. The CDR3 has 14 amino acids. Per the germline V gene, CDR1 is WSHSY and CDR2 is SAAADI. The V segment lost 3 bases and the J segment 2 bases; nucleotides outside the gene matches: 2. CDR3 residues: CASSESGGTYEQYF. The CDR3 coding sequence is TGCGCCAGCAGTGAAAGCGGGGGGACCTACGAGCAGTACTTC.

The chain has TRBV5-1 and TRBJ1-3; possibly TRBD1 for D (6 bases). V lost 0 bases to trimming and J lost 0 bases, with 19 bases between them. Germline V lookup: CDR1 SGHRS, CDR2 YFSETQ. CDR3 size: 19 residues. The CDR3 nucleotides are TGCGCCAGCAGCTTGGCCCGACAGGACCCACTTATCTCTGGAAACACCATATATTTT. It is translated as CASSLARQDPLISGNTIYF.

About this clone: This same CDR3 is encoded by further DNA sequences in the sample. This sequence joins TRBV4-1 and TRBJ1-5; D may be TRBD1 (6 bases). The CDR3 is made up of 14 amino acids. Germline V gene data show CDR1 as MGHRA and CDR2 as YSYEKL. Trimming removed 6 bases from V and 6 bases from J, with 15 bases in between. The CDR3 nucleotides read TGCGCCAGCAGTCGGGAGGGGGGGAGTCAGCCCCAGCATTTT. It encodes CASSREGGSQPQHF.

V and J are TRBV20-1 and TRBJ2-1; D gene uncertain. The CDR3 runs to 10 residues. V was clipped by 1 base and J by 10 bases, with 5 bases between them. CDR1 is DFQATT and CDR2 is SNEGSKA in the germline V gene (reference sequence). The CDR3 bases are TGCAGTGCTAGAGGAGAAGAGCAGTTCTTC. Amino acids: CSARGEEQFF.

This sequence joins TRBV7-9 and TRBJ2-3; weak D call: TRBD2 (6 bases). V was trimmed by 4 bases and J by 4 bases, leaving 15 bases between them. CDR1 and CDR2 (germline): SEHNR, FQNEAQ (reference sequence). This CDR3 comprises 15 residues. The CDR3 nucleotides are TGTGCCAGCAGCTCCACCGGGGGTATGCCAGATACGCAGTATTTT. This codes for CASSSTGGMPDTQYF.

The genes are TRBV4-2 and TRBJ1-4; the D is unclear. V lost 0 bases and J lost 6, with 14 bases in between. The germline V gene has CDR1 LGHNA and CDR2 YNFKEQ. The CDR3 length is 16 residues. The DNA for the CDR3 is TGTGCCAGCAGCCAAGATTTCGGCGACGGAGATGAAAAACTGTTTTTT. Translating gives CASSQDFGDGDEKLFF.

This clone came up a few times. The rearrangement links TRBV7-9 to TRBJ2-5; a weak D match, TRBD2 (5 bases). Germline V gene lookup returns CDR1 SEHNR and CDR2 FQNEAQ (reference sequence). Trimming left V 5 bases short and J 5 bases short, with 15 bases between. This CDR3 is 14 amino acids long. The CDR3 nucleotides are TGTGCCAGCAGCCGCGGACGAGCGGCCGAGACCCAGTACTTC. Translating it yields CASSRGRAAETQYF.

V usage is TRBV6-1 and J usage is TRBJ2-3, with a weak D call TRBD2 (5 bases). Germline V CDR1 and CDR2: MNHNS, SASEGT. There are 15 residues in the CDR3. V shed 7 bases and J shed 4 bases, with 18 bases lying between them. CDR3 DNA sequence: TGTGCCAGCACCCAAGGGAGTACGGGCGCAGATACGCAGTATTTT. Translating it yields CASTQGSTGADTQYF.

The rearrangement links TRBV4-2 to TRBJ2-7; D is perhaps TRBD1 (6 bases). CDR3 length equals 13 residues. Per the germline V gene, CDR1 is LGHNA and CDR2 is YNFKEQ. Trimming pared 3 bases from V and 4 bases from J, leaving 10 bases between. The CDR3 spells CASSQEQGYEQYF. The CDR3 DNA is TGTGCCAGCAGCCAGGAACAGGGATACGAGCAGTACTTC.